This TCR beta chain originates from a study of CD8 T cells in Susac syndrome. Reverse transcription of about 0.45 to 1 ug RNA was carried out with random hexamers. One entry per CDR3 protein results from TCRdb running MiXCR on the immunoSEQ multiplex PCR reads. The repertoire holds hundreds of thousands of distinct CDR3 sequences, with approximately 92% as singletons. V was cut by 6 bases and J by 0 bases, with 11 bases left in between. CDR3 length: 13 residues. From germline, CDR1 is GTSNPN and CDR2 SVGIG (reference sequence). This clonotype originated in a human donor with multiple sclerosis. Sequenced input: CD4+ T cells from PBMCs. The chain links TRBV30 to TRBJ1-2; the D is unclear. The CDR3 sequence: CACAYKANYGYTF. The DNA for the CDR3 is TGTGCCTGCGCTTACAAAGCTAACTATGGCTACACCTTC.